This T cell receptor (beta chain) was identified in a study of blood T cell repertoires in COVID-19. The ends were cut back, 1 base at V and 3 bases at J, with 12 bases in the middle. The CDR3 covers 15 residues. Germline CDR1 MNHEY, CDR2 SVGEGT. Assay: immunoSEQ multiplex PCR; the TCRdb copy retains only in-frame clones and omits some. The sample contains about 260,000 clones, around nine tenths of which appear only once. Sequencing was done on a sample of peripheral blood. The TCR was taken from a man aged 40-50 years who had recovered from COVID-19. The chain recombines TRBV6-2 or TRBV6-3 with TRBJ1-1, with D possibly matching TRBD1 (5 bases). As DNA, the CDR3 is TGTGCCAGCAGTTACTACGCAGGGTCGGACACTGAAGCTTTCTTT. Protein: CASSYYAGSDTEAFF.